This T cell receptor beta chain was sequenced for a study of blood T cell repertoires in COVID-19. Using immunoSEQ multiplex PCR, the repertoire was profiled, and TCRdb retains in-frame clones only, with some absent. In the table there are 250,000 to 300,000 clones, approximately 91% of which are singletons. Sequenced: PBMCs or T cells enriched from blood (not recorded which). This TCR derives from a woman between 40 and 50 years old with acute COVID-19.

The chain's CDR3 is CASSDRGTSGANVLTF. CDR3 nucleotide sequence: TGTGCCAGCAGTGACCGGGGGACCTCTGGGGCCAACGTCCTGACTTTC. V usage is TRBV2 and J usage is TRBJ2-6, with D maybe TRBD2 (6 bases). Trimming removed 3 bases from V and 0 bases from J, with 9 bases in between. Germline V gene lookup returns CDR1 SNHLY and CDR2 FYNNEI. This CDR3 has 16 amino acids.